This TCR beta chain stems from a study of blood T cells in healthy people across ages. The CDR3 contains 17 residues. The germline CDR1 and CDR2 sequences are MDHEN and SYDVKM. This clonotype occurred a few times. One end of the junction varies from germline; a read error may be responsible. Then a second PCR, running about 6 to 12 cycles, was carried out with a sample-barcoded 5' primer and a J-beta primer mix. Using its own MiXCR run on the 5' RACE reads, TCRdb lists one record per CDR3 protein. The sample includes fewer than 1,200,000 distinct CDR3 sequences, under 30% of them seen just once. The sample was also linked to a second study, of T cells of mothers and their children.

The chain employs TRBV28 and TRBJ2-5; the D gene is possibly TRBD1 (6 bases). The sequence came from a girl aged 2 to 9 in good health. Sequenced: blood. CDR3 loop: CANSLSSLAGTYETQYF. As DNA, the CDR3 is TGTGCCAACAGTTTATCCTCCCTTGCAGGGACATATGAGACCCAGTACTTC.